Only one count was recorded for the clone carrying this T cell receptor beta chain. Original handling: Using reference gene primer amplification, nucleated cell counts were estimated. TCRdb's copy holds only in-frame clones and misses some; the assay was immunoSEQ multiplex PCR. V, J and clone size derive from that table, while D and trimming were established from the DNA sequence. The sample records 300,000 to 450,000 clones, more than 75% being singletons. This CDR3 has 16 amino acids. The V segment lost 4 bases and the J segment 6 bases; nucleotides outside the gene matches: 8. Germline V gene data show CDR1 as MDHEN and CDR2 as SYDVKM. The sample comes from a study of blood T cell repertoires in COVID-19. The wider study: Sites across the United States, Italy and Spain contributed samples from acute and convalescent COVID-19. The cDNA or gDNA used as material had been derived from T cells, B-cell-depleted T cells, or PBMCs.

The chain has TRBV28 and TRBJ2-2, with 10 bases fitting TRBD1. Sequencing input: peripheral blood. This sequence was found in a human donor in a cohort sampled during active COVID-19. The DNA for the CDR3 is TGTGCCAGCAGTTACCGGGACAGGGGTCGCGCCGGGGAGCTGTTTTTT. This gives the protein CASSYRDRGRAGELFF.